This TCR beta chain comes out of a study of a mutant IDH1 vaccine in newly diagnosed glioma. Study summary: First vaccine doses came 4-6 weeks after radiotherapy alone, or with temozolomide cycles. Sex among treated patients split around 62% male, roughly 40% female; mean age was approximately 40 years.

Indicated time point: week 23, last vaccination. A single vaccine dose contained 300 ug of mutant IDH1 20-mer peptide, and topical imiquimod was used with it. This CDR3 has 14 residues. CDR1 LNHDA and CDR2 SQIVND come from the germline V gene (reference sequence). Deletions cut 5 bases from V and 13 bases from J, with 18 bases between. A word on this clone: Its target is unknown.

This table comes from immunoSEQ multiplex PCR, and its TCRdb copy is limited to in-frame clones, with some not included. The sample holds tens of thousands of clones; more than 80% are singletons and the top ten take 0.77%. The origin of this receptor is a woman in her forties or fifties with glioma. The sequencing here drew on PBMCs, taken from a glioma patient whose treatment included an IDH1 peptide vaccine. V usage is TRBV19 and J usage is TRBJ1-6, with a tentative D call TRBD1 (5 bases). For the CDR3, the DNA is TGTGCCAGTAGTCTGACATCCCGAGGGGATCCCCTCCACTTT. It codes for CASSLTSRGDPLHF.